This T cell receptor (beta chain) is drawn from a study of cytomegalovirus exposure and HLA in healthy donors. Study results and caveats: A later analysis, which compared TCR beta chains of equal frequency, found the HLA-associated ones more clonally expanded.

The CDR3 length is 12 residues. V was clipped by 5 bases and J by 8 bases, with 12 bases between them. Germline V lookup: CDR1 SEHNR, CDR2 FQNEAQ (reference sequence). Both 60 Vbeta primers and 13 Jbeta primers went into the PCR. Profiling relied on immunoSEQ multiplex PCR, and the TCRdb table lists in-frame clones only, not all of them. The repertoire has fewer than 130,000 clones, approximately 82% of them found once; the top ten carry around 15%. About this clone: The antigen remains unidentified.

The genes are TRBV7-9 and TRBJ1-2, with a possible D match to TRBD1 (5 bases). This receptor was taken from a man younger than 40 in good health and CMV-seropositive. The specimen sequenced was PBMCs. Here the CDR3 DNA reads TGTGCCAGCAGCATACGGGGGGGAGGCTACACCTTC. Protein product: CASSIRGGGYTF. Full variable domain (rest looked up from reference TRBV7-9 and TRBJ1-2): DTGVSQNPRHKITKRGQNVTFRCDPISEHNRLYWYRQTLGQGPEFLTYFQNEAQLEKSRLLSDRFSAERPKGSFSTLEIQRTEQGDSAMYLCASSIRGGGYTFGSGTRLTVV.